The 26 T cell receptor beta chains presented below share a single source sample, sequenced in a study of response to subunit inactivated influenza vaccine. A single record per CDR3 protein comes from TCRdb applying MiXCR to the RT-PCR reads. This sample has roughly 460,000 distinct CDR3 sequences, with about 10% found just once. Sequences were derived from PBMCs from blood, sampled 40 to 50 days after vaccination. The receptor source for this set is a man aged 45 to 65 who received an inactivated influenza vaccine.

This clonotype has ten or more counts. The chain is built from TRBV20-1 and TRBJ2-1; 11 nucleotides agree with TRBD2. Looked up from germline, CDR1 is DFQATT and CDR2 is SNEGSKA (reference sequence). The CDR3 sequence is 14 residues long. V lost 6 bases, J lost 10 bases, and 11 bases stayed unmatched. The CDR3 coding sequence is TGCAGTGCAAAAGGACTAGCGGGTGGAGTAGAGCAGTTCTTC. Amino acids: CSAKGLAGGVEQFF.

This clonotype was observed many times. The chain links TRBV20-1 to TRBJ2-3; maybe TRBD2 (7 bases). Looked up from germline, CDR1 is DFQATT and CDR2 is SNEGSKA (reference sequence). The CDR3 totals 17 residues. Trimming removed 1 base from V and 2 bases from J, with 19 bases in between. The CDR3 nucleotides read TGCAGTGCTAGAGGAGGAGGGGGGGGTGGTTTCACAGATACGCAGTATTTT. Its protein product is CSARGGGGGGFTDTQYF.

This clonotype was detected a few times. The chain carries TRBV11-2 and TRBJ1-1; TRBD1 is a possible D gene (6 bases). CDR1 is SGHAT, CDR2 FQNNGV, per germline. This CDR3 has 15 amino acids. V was trimmed by 5 bases and J by 4 bases, leaving 17 bases between them. The CDR3 protein is CASSALAGAGTEAFF. The CDR3 region has the DNA TGTGCCAGCAGCGCCTTGGCGGGGGCGGGCACTGAAGCTTTCTTT.

CDR3: CSAPPLGLGEQYF. CDR3 nucleotides: TGCAGTGCTCCCCCTCTAGGTTTGGGCGAGCAGTACTTC. The V call is TRBV20-1, the J call TRBJ2-7; D is ambiguous. The CDR3 consists of 13 residues. The V gene's germline CDR1 is DFQATT and CDR2 SNEGSKA (reference sequence). Trimming pared 5 bases from V and 6 bases from J, leaving 17 bases between.

The chain links TRBV10-2 to TRBJ2-7; 10 nucleotides line up with TRBD2. V gave up 6 bases and J gave up 1 base; unmatched junction bases: 9. The CDR3 contains 16 residues. The germline V gene encodes CDR1 WSHSY and CDR2 SAAADI. The CDR3 spells CASRPSLAGTSYEQYF. The CDR3 DNA is TGCGCCAGCAGACCTTCACTAGCGGGGACATCCTACGAGCAGTACTTC.

This clonotype was seen a few times. J is TRBJ2-7 and V is TRBV4-3, with D tentatively TRBD2 (5 bases). The ends were cut back, 1 base at V and 0 bases at J, with 10 bases in the middle. Germline CDR1 and CDR2: LGHNA and YSLEER. This CDR3 has 15 residues. DNA for the CDR3: TGCGCCAGCAGCCAAGGACTATTTCACTCCTACGAGCAGTACTTC. This gives the protein CASSQGLFHSYEQYF.

V and J are TRBV6-2 or TRBV6-3 and TRBJ2-7; D not resolved. Germline lookup yields CDR1 MNHEY and CDR2 SVGEGT. The CDR3 has 12 residues. V dropped 4 bases and J dropped 7 bases, with 11 bases sitting between them. DNA for the CDR3: TGTGCCAGCAGTTTCAGGCCTGAGGAGCAGTACTTC. Protein: CASSFRPEEQYF.

This clonotype was counted only a few times. The V and J genes are TRBV5-1 and TRBJ1-1, with D unclear. Trimming stripped 0 bases from V and 8 bases from J, with 11 bases between. The CDR3 loop spans 13 amino acids. CDR1 and CDR2 (germline): SGHRS, YFSETQ. CDR3 protein: CASSLGGNAEAFF. CDR3 bases: TGCGCCAGCAGCTTGGGGGGTAACGCCGAAGCTTTCTTT.

This clonotype has just a few counts. The genes are TRBV7-9 and TRBJ1-6; maybe TRBD1 (6 bases). The CDR3 has 15 amino acids. The V gene's germline CDR1 is SEHNR and CDR2 FQNEAQ (reference sequence). V dropped 5 bases and J dropped 0 bases, with 8 bases sitting between them. The CDR3, as DNA: TGTGCCAGCAGCCCAGGGGCCTCCTATAATTCACCCCTCCACTTT. Encoded protein: CASSPGASYNSPLHF.

This clonotype was counted between two and nine times. This chain connects TRBV6-2 or TRBV6-3 to TRBJ2-7; TRBD2 matches 10 bases. The germline gives CDR1 MNHEY, CDR2 SVGEGT. Germline trimming cut 6 bases from V and 0 bases from J; bases unmatched to any gene: 8. CDR3 length equals 16 residues. The CDR3 protein is CASRTVGLAVSYEQYF. In nucleotides, the CDR3 is TGTGCCAGCAGAACGGTCGGACTAGCGGTCTCCTACGAGCAGTACTTC.

This clonotype was counted between two and nine times. The rearrangement uses TRBV12-3 or TRBV12-4 and TRBJ1-1; weak D call: TRBD1 (5 bases). The CDR3 extends over 13 amino acids. Between the trimmed V and J ends, which lost 5 bases and 5 bases, there was a span of 12 bases. The CDR3 spells CASSRLQGTEAFF. CDR3 in DNA: TGTGCCAGCAGTCGTCTTCAGGGTACTGAAGCTTTCTTT.

The table lists this clonotype with a few counts. The V and J genes are TRBV14 and TRBJ2-1, with TRBD1 as a possible D gene (5 bases). V was trimmed by 5 bases and J by 9 bases, leaving 20 bases between them. The CDR3 has 15 amino acids. Per the germline V gene, CDR1 is SGHDN and CDR2 is FVKESK. CDR3: CASSSVVGVLGEQFF. As DNA, the CDR3 is TGTGCCAGCAGCTCTGTTGTAGGGGTCTTGGGTGAGCAGTTCTTC.

Of note for this clonotype: Given a much more abundant clone one base away, this may be a read error. The V gene is TRBV27, the J gene TRBJ1-1; TRBD1 matches at 7 bases. This CDR3 region has 10 residues. The V gene's germline CDR1 is MNHEY and CDR2 SMNVEV (reference sequence). The CDR3 loop is CASSRQGELF. CDR3 coding DNA: TGTGCCAGTTCTAGACAGGGCGAACTCTTT.

Only a few counts were recorded for this clonotype. The chain recombines TRBV20-1 with TRBJ2-5; TRBD2 might be the D (5 bases). The V end was cut by 0 bases, the J end by 5 bases, with 13 bases between. Germline V lookup: CDR1 DFQATT, CDR2 SNEGSKA (reference sequence). The CDR3 contains 14 residues. The CDR3 DNA sequence: TGCAGTGCTAGAGATCGGAACGAGCGGGAGACCCAGTACTTC. Protein sequence: CSARDRNERETQYF.

This chain links TRBV27 with TRBJ2-6; D assignment may be TRBD1 or TRBD2 (6 bases each). Trimming took off 6 bases at V and 2 bases at J, with 14 bases between the two ends. Germline CDR1 is MNHEY and CDR2 is SMNVEV (reference sequence). The CDR3 consists of 16 residues. CDR3 nucleotides: TGTGCCAGCAGCAAAGGGGGGCAGCCTGGGGCCAACGTCCTGACTTTC. It codes for CASSKGGQPGANVLTF.

This clonotype was found many times. J is TRBJ2-7 and V is TRBV20-1; D possibly corresponds to TRBD2 (6 bases). The V and J ends lost 3 bases and 3 bases respectively, with 12 bases between them. Germline V gene sequence: CDR1 DFQATT, CDR2 SNEGSKA (reference sequence). The CDR3 sequence is 13 residues long. CDR3 sequence reads: CSASGGSLYEQYF. DNA of the CDR3: TGCAGTGCTAGCGGGGGAAGCCTCTACGAGCAGTACTTC.

This clonotype was found a few times. V is TRBV12-3 or TRBV12-4 and J is TRBJ2-7; weak D call: TRBD1 (6 bases). This CDR3 region has 15 residues. V was shortened by 0 bases and J by 7 bases, with 16 bases between the two germline ends. The CDR3 DNA reads TGTGCCAGCAGTTTAGCCCCCGTTCAGGGGCGAGAGCAGTACTTC. This gives the protein CASSLAPVQGREQYF.

The chain carries TRBV10-3 and TRBJ1-5; D unclear. The CDR3 extends over 16 amino acids. The V end was cut by 1 base, the J end by 4 bases, with 14 bases between. Germline V gives CDR1 ENHRY, CDR2 SYGVKD. The chain's CDR3 is CAISEYGSAKNQPQHF. Here the CDR3 DNA reads TGTGCCATCAGTGAGTACGGGTCAGCCAAGAATCAGCCCCAGCATTTT.

This clonotype was counted ten times or more. CDR3 sequence (DNA): TGTGCCAGCAGTTTACCCCGGACCACCGGGGGTGGCTACACCTTC. Its translation: CASSLPRTTGGGYTF. The chain employs TRBV28 and TRBJ1-2, with D possibly TRBD1 on 5 matching bases. Germline V gene lookup returns CDR1 MDHEN and CDR2 SYDVKM. Trimming removed 2 bases at V and 7 bases at J, with 17 bases between. The CDR3 contains 15 residues.

This clonotype was seen a handful of times. The chain employs TRBV4-2 and TRBJ2-3; D may be TRBD1 (5 bases). Trimming left V 3 bases short and J 2 bases short, with 9 bases between. The germline V gene has CDR1 LGHNA and CDR2 YNFKEQ. The CDR3 consists of 14 residues. The CDR3 nucleotides are TGTGCCAGCAGCCAGCTGACAGACACAGATACGCAGTATTTT. This codes for CASSQLTDTDTQYF.

In this sample, this clonotype turned up many times. The chain carries TRBV5-1 and TRBJ2-1, with D unresolved. Germline V gene lookup returns CDR1 SGHRS and CDR2 YFSETQ. The V end was cut by 0 bases, the J end by 3 bases, with 10 bases between. CDR3 size: 15 residues. For the CDR3, the DNA is TGCGCCAGCAGCTTGGGGGGATATGGCTACAATGAGCAGTTCTTC. Its protein is CASSLGGYGYNEQFF.

The V gene is TRBV25-1, the J gene TRBJ2-1, with 10 bases identical to TRBD2. CDR3 length: 14 amino acids. Losses at the gene ends were 6 bases for V and 5 bases for J; bases not matched to a gene: 4. Germline CDR1 reads MGHDK; CDR2 reads SYGVNS. The CDR3: CASRRTSGDNEQFF. For the CDR3, the DNA is TGTGCCAGCAGAAGGACTAGCGGTGACAATGAGCAGTTCTTC.

This clonotype was seen more than once but under ten times. The chain couples TRBV11-2 to TRBJ2-3; TRBD2 matches 13 bases. This CDR3 is built from 18 residues. Per the germline V gene, CDR1 is SGHAT and CDR2 is FQNNGV. V shed 6 bases and J 5 bases; nucleotides not matched to a gene: 14. The CDR3 region is CASSQSGTRLAGGDTQYF. The CDR3 nucleotides read TGTGCCAGCAGTCAAAGCGGGACAAGACTAGCGGGAGGAGATACGCAGTATTTT.

V and J are TRBV5-1 and TRBJ2-2; the match to TRBD2 covers 9 bases. The CDR3 sequence is 16 residues long. Germline-derived CDR1 and CDR2 are SGHRS and YFSETQ. V trimming: 4 bases; J trimming: 4 bases; junction bases outside the gene matches: 8. CDR3 sequence: CASSGSSGDRTGELFF. CDR3 sequence (DNA): TGCGCCAGCAGCGGTTCTAGCGGGGACCGCACCGGGGAGCTGTTTTTT. Full variable domain (remainder filled in from reference TRBV5-1 and TRBJ2-2): KAGVTQTPRYLIKTRGQQVTLSCSPISGHRSVSWYQQTPGQGLQFLFEYFSETQRNKGNFPGRFSGRQFSNSRSEMNVSTLELGDSALYLCASSGSSGDRTGELFFGEGSRLTVL.

In its sample, this clonotype was seen a few times. This rearrangement joins TRBV28 to TRBJ2-2; D is undetermined. Germline V gene lookup returns CDR1 MDHEN and CDR2 SYDVKM. The CDR3 contains 15 residues. The V end was cut by 2 bases, the J end by 4 bases, with 11 bases between. The DNA of the CDR3 is TGTGCCAGCAGTTTAGGTATTCACCTCACCGGGGAGCTGTTTTTT. It specifies CASSLGIHLTGELFF.

A single count supports this clonotype. The genes are TRBV11-2 and TRBJ2-2, with D perhaps given as TRBD1 or TRBD2 (5 bases each). Trimming left V 5 bases short and J 5 bases short, with 15 bases between. CDR1 is SGHAT and CDR2 is FQNNGV in the germline V gene. This CDR3 comprises 15 residues. The CDR3 loop is CASSTVRGRTGELFF. In nucleotides, the CDR3 is TGTGCCAGCAGCACGGTGAGGGGTAGGACCGGGGAGCTGTTTTTT.